Shown below are 18 T cell receptor beta chains from a single sample sequenced in a study of T-cell memory formation after mild COVID-19. MiXCR, run by TCRdb on the 5' RACE reads, gives a single entry per CDR3 protein. The data hold 350,000 to 450,000 distinct CDR3 sequences, with over 25% observed a single time. Sequencing was carried out using PBMCs or a T cell subset sorted from them (not recorded which). The receptors were gathered from an adult woman who had mild COVID-19 (a few samples of this study predate the infection). Cell type and time point are not known.

The gene calls are TRBV15 and TRBJ2-4; TRBD1 matches 7 bases. The CDR3 is made up of 16 amino acids. V gave up 5 bases and J gave up 0 bases; unmatched junction bases: 7. From germline, CDR1 is LNHNV and CDR2 YYDKDF (reference sequence). The CDR3 DNA reads as TGTGCCACCAGCTCGAGGACAGGACTAGCCAAAAACATTCAGTACTTC. It codes for CATSSRTGLAKNIQYF.

The chain carries TRBV3-1 and TRBJ1-6; no clear D gene. This CDR3 spans 14 amino acids. V shed 1 base and J shed 6 bases, with 7 bases lying between them. CDR1 is LGHDT and CDR2 is YNNKEL in the germline V gene (reference sequence). CDR3 region: CASSQAGSNSPLHF. The DNA of the CDR3 is TGTGCCAGCAGCCAAGCGGGGAGTAATTCACCCCTCCACTTT. Combining the CDR3 with reference TRBV3-1 and TRBJ1-6 gives the whole variable domain DTAVSQTPKYLVTQMGNDKSIKCEQNLGHDTMYWYKQDSKKFLKIMFSYNNKELIINETVPNRFSPKSPDKAHLNLHINSLELGDSAVYFCASSQAGSNSPLHFGNGTRLTVT.

The chain has TRBV5-5 and TRBJ2-7; D not resolved. V shed 5 bases and J shed 0 bases, with 9 bases lying between them. Germline V gives CDR1 SGHKS, CDR2 YYEKEE (reference sequence). This CDR3 contains 13 residues. The CDR3 nucleotides read TGTGCCAGCAGTAAAATTGCCTCCTACGAGCAGTACTTC. This translates into CASSKIASYEQYF.

This sequence joins TRBV6-6 and TRBJ2-1; perhaps TRBD1 as D (5 bases). The germline CDR1 and CDR2 sequences are MNHNY and SVGAGI (reference sequence). This CDR3 spans 12 amino acids. V was shortened by 4 bases and J by 9 bases, with 10 bases between the two germline ends. CDR3 sequence reads: CASSSQGLEQFF. CDR3 nucleotide sequence: TGTGCCAGCAGTTCTCAGGGTCTTGAGCAGTTCTTC.

The chain employs TRBV4-1 and TRBJ1-4, with no clear D. The CDR3 consists of 16 residues. V gave up 0 bases and J gave up 2 bases, with 10 bases separating them. CDR1 is MGHRA and CDR2 is YSYEKL in the germline V gene. Written as DNA, the CDR3 is TGCGCCAGCAGCCAAGATTACACGGTCACTAATGAAAAACTGTTTTTT. Translation: CASSQDYTVTNEKLFF.

This clonotype came up a few times. The V and J genes are TRBV12-5 and TRBJ1-2; D unresolved. The CDR3 spans 12 residues. Germline V gene lookup returns CDR1 LGHNT and CDR2 FRNRAP. Trimming removed 5 bases at V and 3 bases at J, with 7 bases between. CDR3 DNA: TGTGCTAGTGGTCGGGAATACTATGGCTACACCTTC. Its translation: CASGREYYGYTF. Using reference TRBV12-5 and TRBJ1-2 for the parts outside the CDR3, the full variable domain is DARVTQTPRHKVTEMGQEVTMRCQPILGHNTVFWYRQTMMQGLELLAYFRNRAPLDDSGMPKDRFSAEMPDATLATLKIQPSEPRDSAVYFCASGREYYGYTFGSGTRLTVV.

V gene TRBV5-4 combines with J gene TRBJ2-3; D might be TRBD2 (7 bases). From germline, CDR1 is SGHNT and CDR2 YYREEE (reference sequence). V was trimmed by 4 bases and J by 0 bases, leaving 15 bases between them. This CDR3 is built from 16 residues. CDR3 sequence (DNA): TGTGCCAGCAGCCTTGGTAGGGGGGGGAGCACAGATACGCAGTATTTT. Translated, it gives CASSLGRGGSTDTQYF.

The rearrangement links TRBV7-6 to TRBJ1-5, with D possibly matching TRBD1 (5 bases). CDR3 length: 13 amino acids. V lost 8 bases, J lost 6 bases, and 14 bases lay in between. CDR1 and CDR2 (germline): SGHVS, FNYEAQ. The CDR3 DNA is TGTGCCAGCGGCGGGACCCCTAGTCAGCCCCAGCATTTT. It specifies CASGGTPSQPQHF. Filled out from reference TRBV7-6 and TRBJ1-5, the complete variable domain reads GAGVSQSPRYKVTKRGQDVALRCDPISGHVSLYWYRQALGQGPEFLTYFNYEAQQDKSGLPNDRFSAERPEGSISTLTIQRTEQRDSAMYRCASGGTPSQPQHFGDGTRLSIL.

This clonotype was seen more than once but under ten times. This chain's CDR3 is CASSLEQPETQYF. CDR3 bases: TGCGCCAGCAGCTTGGAACAGCCGGAGACCCAGTACTTC. The V call is TRBV5-1, the J call TRBJ2-5; D is ambiguous. V was shortened by 0 bases and J by 5 bases, with 8 bases between the two germline ends. Germline V gene data show CDR1 as SGHRS and CDR2 as YFSETQ. This CDR3 has 13 residues.

The chain recombines TRBV5-1 with TRBJ2-6; 9 bases are shared with TRBD1. V lost 5 bases to trimming and J lost 4 bases; unmatched junction nucleotides: 7. The CDR3 has 16 amino acids. CDR1 SGHRS and CDR2 YFSETQ come from the germline V gene. The CDR3 DNA sequence: TGCGCCAGCAGAGGACAGGGGCCAGGAGGGGCCAACGTCCTGACTTTC. Translating it yields CASRGQGPGGANVLTF.

The chain carries TRBV6-6 and TRBJ2-2, with 8 positions matching TRBD2. The CDR3 is 14 amino acids. V was pared by 6 bases and J by 7 bases, with 7 bases of the junction left unmatched. Germline V gene data show CDR1 as MNHNY and CDR2 as SVGAGI (reference sequence). The CDR3 sequence: CASSLGGGYGELFF. CDR3 DNA sequence: TGTGCCAGCAGCTTGGGCGGGGGGTACGGGGAGCTGTTTTTT.

The gene calls are TRBV27 and TRBJ2-7, with D perhaps TRBD1 (6 bases). V lost 4 bases and J 5 bases, leaving 15 bases between the germline ends. The CDR3 totals 14 residues. CDR1 and CDR2 from the germline V gene are MNHEY and SMNVEV (reference sequence). In DNA, the CDR3 is TGTGCCAGCAGTTCGCCCTACAGGGCCCACGAGCAGTACTTC. It encodes CASSSPYRAHEQYF.

The chain couples TRBV7-9 to TRBJ1-2; 7 bases line up with TRBD1. There are 13 residues in the CDR3. Germline CDR1 reads SEHNR; CDR2 reads FQNEAQ (reference sequence). V shed 3 bases and J 9 bases; nucleotides not matched to a gene: 7. The DNA for the CDR3 is TGTGCCAGCAGCTTGGAGGGACAGAGGAGCTACACCTTC. It encodes CASSLEGQRSYTF. Filled out from reference TRBV7-9 and TRBJ1-2, the complete variable domain reads DTGVSQNPRHKITKRGQNVTFRCDPISEHNRLYWYRQTLGQGPEFLTYFQNEAQLEKSRLLSDRFSAERPKGSFSTLEIQRTEQGDSAMYLCASSLEGQRSYTFGSGTRLTVV.

This clonotype was observed a handful of times. V usage is TRBV20-1 and J usage is TRBJ1-6, with D maybe TRBD1 (5 bases). Between the trimmed V and J ends, which lost 1 base and 8 bases, there was a span of 27 bases. In germline, CDR1 is DFQATT, CDR2 SNEGSKA (reference sequence). The CDR3 sequence is 19 residues long. This chain's CDR3 is CSARAGGQGESGTHSPLHF. CDR3 nucleotides: TGCAGTGCTAGAGCCGGTGGGCAGGGTGAATCAGGAACCCATTCACCCCTCCACTTT.

This chain links TRBV20-1 with TRBJ1-1; 7 bases are shared with TRBD1. Germline V gene sequence: CDR1 DFQATT, CDR2 SNEGSKA (reference sequence). The CDR3 is 13 residues long. The junction had 8 bases not matched to a gene; V was cut back by 3 bases and J by 7 bases. CDR3 nucleotide sequence: TGCAGTGCTAGCAGGGGACAGAATAATGAAGCTTTCTTT. Translation gives CSASRGQNNEAFF.

The CDR3 spells CASSLTSGQVTDTQYF. Written as DNA, the CDR3 is TGTGCCAGCAGCCTTACTTCGGGACAGGTCACAGATACGCAGTATTTT. This sequence joins TRBV3-1 and TRBJ2-3; 8 bases agree with TRBD1. Germline V gene data show CDR1 as LGHDT and CDR2 as YNNKEL (reference sequence). V shed 4 bases and J 2 bases; nucleotides not matched to a gene: 8. The CDR3 is 16 residues long.

The chain uses TRBV4-1 and TRBJ2-7; no firm D call. Germline V gene sequence: CDR1 MGHRA, CDR2 YSYEKL. This CDR3 is built from 15 residues. V lost 1 base and J lost 0, with 10 bases in between. The DNA of the CDR3 is TGCGCCAGCAGCCAAGGGGCAGAAGCCTCCTACGAGCAGTACTTC. Translation gives CASSQGAEASYEQYF.

This clonotype was seen only a few times. J is TRBJ2-1 and V is TRBV7-9, with 12 bases that match TRBD1. CDR3 size: 15 residues. After removal of 1 base from V and 8 bases from J, the junction contained 3 bases not matched to a gene. CDR1 and CDR2 from the germline V gene are SEHNR and FQNEAQ (reference sequence). The CDR3 nucleotides read TGTGCCAGCAGCTTAGTTTGGGACAGGGGGCATGAGCAGTTCTTC. It is translated as CASSLVWDRGHEQFF.